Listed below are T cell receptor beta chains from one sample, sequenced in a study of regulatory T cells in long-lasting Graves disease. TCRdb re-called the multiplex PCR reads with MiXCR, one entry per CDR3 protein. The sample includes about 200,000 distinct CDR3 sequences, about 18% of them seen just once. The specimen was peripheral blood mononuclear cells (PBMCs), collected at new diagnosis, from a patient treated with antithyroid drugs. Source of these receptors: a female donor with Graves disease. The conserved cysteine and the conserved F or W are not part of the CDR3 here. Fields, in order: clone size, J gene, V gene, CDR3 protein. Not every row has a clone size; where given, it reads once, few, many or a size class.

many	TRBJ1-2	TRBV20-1	SAILDSGANYGYT
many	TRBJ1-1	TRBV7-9	ASSFGQGTEAF
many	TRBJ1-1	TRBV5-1	ASSLGGTSLNTEAF
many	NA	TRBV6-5	ASSSTWTSGRHSEQF
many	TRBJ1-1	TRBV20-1	SAGVSGGYTEAF
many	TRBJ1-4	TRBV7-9	ASSPTGWGGEKLF
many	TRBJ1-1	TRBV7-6	ASSPGFGNTEAS
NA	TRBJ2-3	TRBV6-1	ASRGQTDTQY
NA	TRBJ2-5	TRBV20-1	SARASETQY
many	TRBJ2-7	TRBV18	ASSFGQSYEQY
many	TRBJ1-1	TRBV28	ASSFWTGNTEAF
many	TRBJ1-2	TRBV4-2	ASSGTGPYGYT
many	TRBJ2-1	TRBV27	ASNPGDSRYNEQF
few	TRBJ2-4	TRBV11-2	ASSLGVRWDTKNIQY
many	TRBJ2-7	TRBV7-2	ASSLTTGGWEQY
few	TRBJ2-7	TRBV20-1	SCWTSATYEQY
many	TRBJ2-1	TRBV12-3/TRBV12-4	ASSLLNEQF
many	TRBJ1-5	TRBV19	ASSIEAVGPQH
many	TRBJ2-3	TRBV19	ASELAGADTQY
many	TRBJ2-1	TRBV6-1	ASGTLAGVEQF
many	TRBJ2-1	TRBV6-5	ASSSLSGNEQF
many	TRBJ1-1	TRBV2	ASKEVANTEAF
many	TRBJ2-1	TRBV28	ASSPSRASGSDEQF
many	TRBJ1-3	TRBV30	AWRSQGSGNTIY
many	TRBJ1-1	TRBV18	ASSPGPLDTEAF
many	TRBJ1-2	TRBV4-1	ASSQEGGGGYGYT
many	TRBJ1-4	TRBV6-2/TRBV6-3	ASSRDGQNEKLF
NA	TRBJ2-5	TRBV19	ASSPRGRRTQY
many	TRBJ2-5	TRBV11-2	ASSRSASVGRETQY
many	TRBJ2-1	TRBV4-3	ASSQSWQGANEQF
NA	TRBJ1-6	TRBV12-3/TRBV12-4	ASKSGNSPLH
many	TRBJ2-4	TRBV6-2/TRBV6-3	ASSSWVGDSLAKNIQY
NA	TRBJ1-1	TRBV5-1	ASSLGPSHGNTEAF
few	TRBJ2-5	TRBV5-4	ASSLAGPAGGTQY
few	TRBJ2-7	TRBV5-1	ASSLGGARNYEQY
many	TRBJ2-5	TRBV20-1	SARGVLRELVGETQY
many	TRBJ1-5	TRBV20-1	SAQDGSNQPQH
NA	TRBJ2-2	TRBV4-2	ASSQEALAGGRGGELF
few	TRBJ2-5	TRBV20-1	SARPAYDSGQETQY
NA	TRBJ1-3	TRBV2	ASRVQGTGGVNTIY
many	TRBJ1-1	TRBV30	AQRTNLNTEAF
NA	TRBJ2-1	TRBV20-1	SARPTQGAKDWGIDEQF
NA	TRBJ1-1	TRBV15	ATGRDPGDTEAF
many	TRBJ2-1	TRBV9	ASSPTWTLSSYNEQF
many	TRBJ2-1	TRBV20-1	SAQTSGRYNEQF
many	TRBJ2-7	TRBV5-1	ASSPTDSSYEQY
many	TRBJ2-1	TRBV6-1	ASSQGGTEQF
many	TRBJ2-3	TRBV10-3	AISGGGTSTDTQY
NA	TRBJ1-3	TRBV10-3	AISESGTGGFSGNTIY
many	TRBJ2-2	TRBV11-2	ASSFATGTLSGELF
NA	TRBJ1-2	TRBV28	ASSTAGTGWIIYGYT
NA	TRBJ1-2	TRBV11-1	ASSDRLNYGYT
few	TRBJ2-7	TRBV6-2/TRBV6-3	ASGTVSAGQY
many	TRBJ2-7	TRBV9	ASSVGAANEQY